The 19 T cell receptor beta chains given below trace back to one sample, sequenced in a study of blood T cell repertoires in COVID-19. Profiled with immunoSEQ multiplex PCR; TCRdb holds only in-frame clones, not every one. The repertoire holds approximately 150,000 clones, roughly 84% seen once, with 2.2% in the top ten. The sample taken for sequencing was peripheral blood. Receptors were obtained from an older man with acute or convalescent COVID-19.

This chain joins TRBV7-2 and TRBJ2-3; 7 nucleotides match TRBD2. This CDR3 is built from 14 residues. V lost 4 bases and J lost 2; bases outside the gene matches: 3. Germline CDR1 is SGHTA and CDR2 is FQGNSA. CDR3: CASSSSGATDTQYF. CDR3 DNA sequence: TGTGCCAGCAGCTCCAGCGGGGCCACAGATACGCAGTATTTT. Filled out from reference TRBV7-2 and TRBJ2-3, the complete variable domain reads GAGVSQSPSNKVTEKGKDVELRCDPISGHTALYWYRQSLGQGLEFLIYFQGNSAPDKSGLPSDRFSAERTGGSVSTLTIQRTQQEDSAVYLCASSSSGATDTQYFGPGTRLTVL.

V gene TRBV28 combines with J gene TRBJ1-5; the D gene is possibly TRBD1 (6 bases). With 5 bases removed from V and 3 bases from J, the gap between germline ends came to 14 bases. The CDR3 length is 15 residues. Germline V gene sequence: CDR1 MDHEN, CDR2 SYDVKM. Written as DNA, the CDR3 is TGTGCCAGCAGTCCTAGGGGGAGAGACAATCAGCCCCAGCATTTT. This translates into CASSPRGRDNQPQHF.

The CDR3: CATSSPGGTPKLFF. The CDR3 DNA sequence: TGTGCCACCTCGTCCCCAGGAGGTACCCCAAAACTGTTTTTT. This chain connects TRBV28 to TRBJ1-4; D is uncertain. The CDR3 covers 14 residues. Germline loops: CDR1 MDHEN, CDR2 SYDVKM. With 10 bases removed from V and 10 bases from J, the gap between germline ends came to 22 bases.

The V gene is TRBV3-1 (or the pseudogene TRBV3-2), the J gene TRBJ1-4, with D unresolved. The CDR3 extends over 16 amino acids. Trimming left V 0 bases short and J 0 bases short, with 8 bases between. The germline gives CDR1 LGHDT, CDR2 YNNKEL (reference sequence). Here the CDR3 reads CASSQDLQATNEKLFF. The DNA of the CDR3 is TGTGCCAGCAGCCAAGATTTGCAGGCAACTAATGAAAAACTGTTTTTT.

This chain uses TRBV28 with TRBJ2-1; TRBD1 aligns across 11 bases. From germline, CDR1 is MDHEN and CDR2 SYDVKM. This CDR3 has 16 residues. The V and J ends lost 5 bases and 6 bases, in that order; junction bases with no gene match: 9. DNA of the CDR3: TGTGCCAGCAGTGGGCCGGGACAGGGGGTGTTCAATGAGCAGTTCTTC. Its translation is CASSGPGQGVFNEQFF.

V and J are TRBV9 and TRBJ2-2; the D gene is possibly TRBD1 (7 bases). Germline-derived CDR1 and CDR2 are SGDLS and YYNGEE. The CDR3 consists of 16 residues. Deletions cut 3 bases from V and 2 bases from J, with 14 bases between. The CDR3 sequence: CASSAAGQINTGELFF. The CDR3 nucleotides are TGTGCCAGCAGCGCCGCGGGACAGATAAACACCGGGGAGCTGTTTTTT.

The rearrangement joins TRBV21-1 to TRBJ2-5; TRBD2, as called in the table, went unchecked against the DNA. TRBV21-1 is tagged as a pseudogene. This CDR3 region has 11 residues. CDR3 region: CASSKGRTQYF. The CDR3 bases are TGTGCCAGCAGCAAAGGTAGGACCCAGTACTTC.

V usage is TRBV19 and J usage is TRBJ1-5; the D gene is possibly TRBD1 (6 bases). CDR1 LNHDA and CDR2 SQIVND come from the germline V gene (reference sequence). The CDR3 has 15 residues. Trimming pared 5 bases from V and 3 bases from J, leaving 14 bases between. CDR3 DNA: TGTGCCAGTAGTTCAGTCGACAGGATCAATCAGCCCCAGCATTTT. This codes for CASSSVDRINQPQHF.

This chain uses TRBV19 with TRBJ2-5, with TRBD1 matching 9 bases. The ends lost 10 bases at V and 1 base at J; junction bases unmatched: 4. Germline V gene sequence: CDR1 LNHDA, CDR2 SQIVND (reference sequence). This CDR3 contains 13 residues. The CDR3 here is CATETGGQETQYF. The CDR3 DNA sequence: TGTGCCACTGAGACAGGGGGCCAAGAGACCCAGTACTTC.

V usage is TRBV29-1 and J usage is TRBJ2-7; a possible D gene is TRBD1 (5 bases). The V gene lost 0 bases and the J gene lost 3 bases, with 15 bases spanning the gap. This CDR3 contains 15 residues. Germline CDR1 and CDR2: SQVTM and ANQGSEA. CDR3 bases: TGCAGCGTTGAAGAAGGGCAGGGAACCCTCTACGAGCAGTACTTC. Its protein is CSVEEGQGTLYEQYF.

The V and J genes are TRBV7-2 and TRBJ2-2; D is perhaps TRBD1 (6 bases). This CDR3 is built from 15 residues. V was shortened by 1 base and J by 0 bases, with 6 bases between the two germline ends. Germline V gene data show CDR1 as SGHTA and CDR2 as FQGNSA. CDR3 DNA sequence: TGTGCCAGCAGCTTAGAGGGGGCGAACACCGGGGAGCTGTTTTTT. Translation gives CASSLEGANTGELFF. Variable domain in full (rest from reference TRBV7-2 and TRBJ2-2): GAGVSQSPSNKVTEKGKDVELRCDPISGHTALYWYRQSLGQGLEFLIYFQGNSAPDKSGLPSDRFSAERTGGSVSTLTIQRTQQEDSAVYLCASSLEGANTGELFFGEGSRLTVL.

The chain joins TRBV27 to TRBJ1-6; D is undetermined. The germline V gene encodes CDR1 MNHEY and CDR2 SMNVEV (reference sequence). V was pared by 3 bases and J by 0 bases, with 6 bases between. The CDR3 spans 15 residues. As DNA, the CDR3 is TGTGCCAGCAGTTTTTCCAGCTCCTATAATTCACCCCTCCACTTT. This encodes CASSFSSSYNSPLHF.

CDR3 sequence reads: CASSQDIEGKAEAFF. The CDR3 region has the DNA TGCGCCAGCAGCCAAGATATAGAGGGTAAGGCTGAAGCTTTCTTT. This chain joins TRBV4-1 and TRBJ1-1; D not certain. Trimming shortened V by 0 bases and J by 6 bases, and 14 bases separated the two germline ends. This CDR3 comprises 15 residues. Germline V lookup: CDR1 MGHRA, CDR2 YSYEKL.

This clone occurred once. The J gene is TRBJ1-4, the V gene TRBV5-1; a possible D gene is TRBD1 (5 bases). Germline CDR1 and CDR2: SGHRS and YFSETQ. The CDR3 consists of 15 residues. The V end lost 0 bases, the J end lost 5 bases, and 11 bases lay between the germline ends. CDR3 residues: CASSLVAAGNEKLFF. The DNA for the CDR3 is TGCGCCAGCAGCTTGGTGGCTGCAGGGAATGAAAAACTGTTTTTT.

J is TRBJ2-7 and V is TRBV19, with 7 bases lining up with TRBD2. Germline V gene data show CDR1 as LNHDA and CDR2 as SQIVND (reference sequence). The V gene end was trimmed by 6 bases and the J gene end by 3 bases; junction bases not matched to a gene: 11. There are 15 residues in the CDR3. The CDR3 coding sequence is TGTGCCAGTAGCGATACCGGGACTACCGTCTACGAGCAGTACTTC. Protein: CASSDTGTTVYEQYF.

V gene TRBV28 combines with J gene TRBJ2-1; 13 bases are a match to TRBD2. V lost 7 bases, J lost 7 bases, and 13 bases stayed unmatched. CDR1 is MDHEN and CDR2 is SYDVKM in the germline V gene. This CDR3 region has 17 residues. The CDR3 nucleotides read TGTGCCAGCAACACCCCGGAGGGGACTAGCGGGGTGAATGAGCAGTTCTTC. As protein: CASNTPEGTSGVNEQFF.

The genes are TRBV3-1 (or the pseudogene TRBV3-2) and TRBJ1-2; D unresolved. Germline V gives CDR1 LGHDT, CDR2 YNNKEL (reference sequence). The CDR3 is 13 residues long. V was cut by 2 bases and J by 3 bases, with 7 bases left in between. In DNA, the CDR3 is TGTGCCAGCAGCCAAAGGGAGGACTATGGCTACACCTTC. The encoded protein is CASSQREDYGYTF.

With respect to this clone: This sample also contains other DNA sequences that code for the same CDR3. This chain uses TRBV30 with TRBJ2-7, with 7 bases lining up with TRBD1. With 3 bases clipped from V and 4 bases from J, the junction kept 3 bases outside the gene matches. CDR3 length equals 12 residues. CDR1 is GTSNPN and CDR2 is SVGIG in the germline V gene (reference sequence). The CDR3 loop is CAWSRQGYEQYF. The CDR3, as DNA: TGTGCCTGGAGCCGACAGGGTTACGAGCAGTACTTC.

The chain links TRBV5-1 to TRBJ1-1; TRBD1 aligns across 7 bases. J gave up 5 bases and V 4 bases, and 11 bases lay outside the gene matches. The germline gives CDR1 SGHRS, CDR2 YFSETQ. The CDR3 covers 15 residues. CDR3 residues: CASSRQGQLGTEAFF. The CDR3 DNA follows: TGCGCCAGCAGCAGACAGGGACAACTTGGGACTGAAGCTTTCTTT. The whole variable domain, remainder taken from reference TRBV5-1 and TRBJ1-1, is KAGVTQTPRYLIKTRGQQVTLSCSPISGHRSVSWYQQTPGQGLQFLFEYFSETQRNKGNFPGRFSGRQFSNSRSEMNVSTLELGDSALYLCASSRQGQLGTEAFFGQGTRLTVV.